The text below deals with one T cell receptor beta chain. This clone was observed a handful of times. Its antigen is currently not known. No base qualities exist here, and no much larger clone lies one base off it. The trim is 6 bases for V and 1 base for J, with a gap of 14 bases between the germline ends. The CDR3, cysteine through phenylalanine, is 15 amino acids long. Just the 45-base CDR3 DNA is kept, in frame starting at base 1. Taken from the germline V gene, the CDR1 and CDR2 loops are MNHEY and SVGAGI. The library relied on the immunoSEQ multiplex PCR assay. For the multiplex PCR, a mixture combining 60 forward primers for TCR Vbeta segments and 13 reverse primers for TCR Jbeta segments was used. Amplification of the CDR3 region of rearranged TCR beta genes was performed with a multiplex PCR assay on genomic DNA. On the Illumina HiSeq System, the amplified TCR beta libraries were sequenced as 87-base-pair reads. In the source study's methods: A later analysis counted tens of millions of unique TCR beta chains across the 500 to 850 repertoires, and some 11 million of these chains were shared by at least two donors. Raw reads were error-corrected and collapsed into unique sequences by a nearest-neighbor algorithm in which closely related sequences were merged to remove PCR and sequencing errors. V, D and J gene segments were assigned by aligning CDR3 sequences to IMGT reference sequences. For a sequence to be retained, a match of at least six nucleotides was required to both a V gene segment and a J gene segment. Rearrangements were classified as productive when the CDR3 lacked stop codons and remained in frame with V and J, and all other rearrangements were classified as non-productive. Following IMGT convention, CDR3 was defined as the stretch from the second conserved V-encoded cysteine up to the conserved J-encoded phenylalanine. The earlier analysis of fewer than 750 of the donors excluded sequences that lacked an unambiguous match to a single V gene segment. In an earlier analysis of about 590 of the donors, a V segment was called functional when productive rearrangements were above 56.7%, and segregating when the standard deviation between donors exceeded 5%. A statistical classification framework was developed to diagnose cytomegalovirus status using the catalog of TCR beta chain sequences. In a later analysis, TCR nucleotide sequences were compared against IMGT/GENE-DB human TR gene sequences so that V and J genes could be assigned. Using the TCRdist pipeline, a later analysis assigned CDR3 sequences along with most-parsimonious VDJ recombination scenarios. In a later analysis, each TCR beta chain was defined by its CDR3 amino acid sequence together with its V-gene family, and reads lacking a unique V-gene family were excluded. A later analysis removed over 500 highly shared, low-generation-probability nucleotide sequences to deal with suspected cross-contamination and a sequencing artifact. For each public chain, a later analysis derived a clonal expansion index from normalized ranks of inferred template counts within each repertoire. In a later analysis, generation probabilities were computed with a VDJ recombination model fitted to out-of-frame rearrangements, and the resulting probabilities were checked against IGoR. In a later analysis, TCR-TCR, TCR-HLA and TCR-CMV co-occurrence was scored with hypergeometric tests, and a repertoire-size bias correction was applied to TCR pairs. A later analysis estimated false discovery rates by permuting HLA or CMV assignments 20 times. In a later analysis, co-occurring TCRs were grouped using DBSCAN, and TCRdist sequence similarity was added for clustering within HLA-allele-positive subsets. Co-occurrence clustering excluded repertoires with fewer than 30,000 or more than 120,000 public chains, plus five with anomalous nucleotide sharing. TCRdb retrieved this table from immuneACCESS and kept in-frame rearrangements only. Not all clones are present; in checked studies, unresolved V genes account for under half, and no reason is known for the remainder. Clone size and V and J calls were adopted from that table, with D and trimming inferred from the DNA. The table for this sample lists roughly 150,000 clones; roughly 80% of them were counted only once. 2% of the sample comes from the top ten.

These data belong to a study of cytomegalovirus exposure and HLA in healthy donors (dated by TCRdb to 2015 to 2018). A note on the overall study: An earlier analysis of 587 of the donors reported approximately 300 Gb of sequence data and some 110 million unique TCR beta sequences obtained from about 179 million T cells. An early release covering roughly 600 HLA-typed donors comprised 250 to 350 gigabases of sequencing data and roughly 86 million unique TCR sequences. Donor age, sex, ethnicity and CMV serostatus were compiled alongside the repertoire data. A separate validation cohort of over 95 different subjects was used in addition to the roughly 640-subject first cohort. Of the roughly 400 genotyped donors, 75% to 85% were placed in the genetic ancestry cluster associated with self-reported Caucasian donors. All discovery cohort repertoires had been generated using a single sequencing platform. The study aimed to test whether cataloging public T cell receptors could reveal signatures of past pathogen exposure. Among under 450 genotyped donors of the cohort, an average of approximately 240,000 unique TCR beta nucleotide sequences were sequenced per donor, about a sixth of them non-productive. Typing coverage differed by locus: A, B, C, DRB1 and DQB1 were typed in about 620-630 donors, DQA1 in approximately 520, DPA1 in approximately 610, and DPB1 in 472. The study profiled the T cell repertoires of 500 to 800 subjects by immunosequencing and related them to cytomegalovirus serostatus. An earlier analysis of 587 of the donors used high-throughput TCR beta sequencing to judge whether each TCR beta V gene segment behaved as functional or pseudogenic. A later genetic analysis took genome-wide SNP genotypes for about three fifths of the roughly 670 donors and used that subset as a discovery cohort. Both class I and class II loci were covered by HLA typing, at four-digit resolution. To predict cytomegalovirus infection status, the study combined high-throughput TCR immunosequencing, statistical association of individual TCRs with disease status, and machine learning. In the later analysis, no new phenotypic data were used to find candidate immune exposures; instead, reliance was placed on TCR beta sequences and their occurrence across donors. Roughly five DR-DQ haplotypes were handled as single units for association and clustering, since linkage in the cohort was strong. A later analysis re-analyzed previously published TCR beta repertoires from roughly 690 donors and added high-resolution HLA genotyping to study TCR occurrence patterns. What the authors observed across the whole study: Some IMGT-functional V segments, including TRBV6-2 and TRBV6-3, could not be distinguished by the 87-base-pair reads and were therefore excluded. Roughly uniform sequencing depth across donors was assumed in presence/absence analyses, although this assumption may not hold. Linkage disequilibrium might explain the correlated functional status among segregating V segments, but an unknown experimental factor could not be excluded. Because HLA typing was missing for some donors at each locus, association tests included only the typed subset. A few of the identified cytomegalovirus-associated TCR beta chains were confirmed in vitro to be specific for cytomegalovirus antigens. According to a later analysis, parvovirus B19, influenza, CMV and Epstein-Barr virus appeared linked to several top co-occurrence clusters. Assigning TCR associations to individual alleles was difficult when HLA alleles, especially DR and DQ, strongly co-occurred. Broadly in line with IMGT annotations, most TCR beta V segments showed up in productive rearrangements about 87% or about 30% of the time in an earlier analysis of under 700 of the donors. A further reported finding was that TCR beta sequences accurately predicted the HLA-A and HLA-B alleles for most subjects in the first cohort. In this cohort, only TCR beta chains were sequenced, and detectable features were limited by the absence of alpha or paired-chain data. According to a later genetic analysis, donors in an Asian-associated ancestry cluster had fewer N-insertions in productive TCRs than the approximately 670-donor mean. A total of roughly 160 TCR beta chains were listed by the study as associated with cytomegalovirus. According to a later analysis, TCR association rates differed among HLA loci, with DRB1 alleles showing the most associated TCRs and HLA-C alleles showing the fewest. Immune exposure information for the cohort was limited to CMV serostatus. Cytomegalovirus status was reported to be diagnosed by the classifier with high specificity and sensitivity in both the original and validation cohorts. A cluster of highly shared sequence variants was judged likely to be a technical artifact of the sequencing pipeline. Specific HLA alleles were associated with 16,951 TCR beta sequences at a false discovery rate of 0.05 in a later analysis. Because counts were too low, some 17 rarely observed V segments, including chromosome 9 orphons, were left out of the earlier analysis of several hundred of the donors. Across donors, most TCR sequences were observed very rarely, whereas some public TCRs were present in many individuals. In a later analysis, most CMV-associated TCR beta chains were found to appear HLA-restricted, with HLA associations seemingly driven largely by CMV exposure. According to the authors, the approach could potentially be generalized to other disease states and immunological phenotypes. V-gene and J-gene trimming of TCR beta chains was associated with a missense DCLRE1C variant in a later genetic analysis, and the association was replicated in an independent cohort. In a later analysis, HLA-associated TCR beta chains showed more clonal expansion and lower generation probabilities than non-associated chains that were equally common.

The cohort consisted of hundreds of healthy bone marrow donors. All cohort members were sampled while nominally healthy, although unrecorded immune exposures were likely present. The donor was CMV seronegative and belonged to the group of 352 seronegative cohort members. Each donor provided a peripheral blood sample, and peripheral blood mononuclear cells were used for TCR beta sequencing. Genomic DNA was extracted from the blood cell samples with the Qiagen DNeasy Blood Extraction Kit. This clonotype originated in a young man in good health and CMV-seronegative. The sequence links TRBV6-5 to TRBJ2-3; 5 matching bases give a weak D call of TRBD2. The specimen was PBMCs. The DNA is TGTGCCAGCAGGGGCGGTGAAGCGGGCACAGATACGCAGTATTTT. The encoded protein is CASRGGEAGTDTQYF.